This passage covers 11 T cell receptor beta chains from one sample sequenced in a study of cytomegalovirus exposure and HLA in healthy donors. The PCR was carried out with 60 Vbeta primers and 13 Jbeta primers. Produced via immunoSEQ multiplex PCR; TCRdb's table is partial and in-frame only. The sample has 100,000 to 150,000 clones. The specimen sequenced was PBMCs. The origin of the receptors is a man aged 18-30 years in good health and CMV-seronegative.

The V and J genes are TRBV27 and TRBJ2-2, with 12 bases matching TRBD2. Germline trimming cut 5 bases from V and 3 bases from J; bases unmatched to any gene: 4. Germline CDR1 MNHEY, CDR2 SMNVEV (reference sequence). This CDR3 region has 16 residues. DNA for the CDR3: TGTGCCAGCAGTAGGACTAGCGGGACGGACACCGGGGAGCTGTTTTTT. As protein: CASSRTSGTDTGELFF.

The chain combines TRBV7-2 with TRBJ1-2, with D maybe TRBD1 (5 bases). V lost 4 bases and J 8 bases, leaving 14 bases between the germline ends. Germline CDR1 and CDR2: SGHTA and FQGNSA. This CDR3 region has 13 residues. CDR3 DNA: TGTGCCAGCAGCTCCCCAACCCACAGGGGCTACACCTTC. It is translated as CASSSPTHRGYTF.

The V gene is TRBV28, the J gene TRBJ2-7, with a weak D call TRBD1 (7 bases). This CDR3 spans 15 amino acids. Looked up from germline, CDR1 is MDHEN and CDR2 is SYDVKM. Trimming took 6 bases from V and 6 from J, leaving 21 bases between them. Here the CDR3 DNA reads TGTGCCAGCAGCCGCGGGGACAGACCGTCGGTCGAGCAGTACTTC. This encodes CASSRGDRPSVEQYF.

The chain carries TRBV5-4 and TRBJ1-4; 10 nucleotides match TRBD1. The V and J ends lost 4 bases and 3 bases, in that order; junction bases with no gene match: 3. The CDR3 extends over 15 amino acids. Germline values: CDR1 SGHNT, CDR2 YYREEE (reference sequence). This CDR3 is CASSRDRGPNEKLFF. CDR3 sequence (DNA): TGTGCCAGCAGCCGGGACAGGGGTCCTAATGAAAAACTGTTTTTT.

The chain has TRBV28 and TRBJ1-2; D is unresolved. Trimming cost V 4 bases and J 4 bases, with 13 bases left between them. Germline lookup yields CDR1 MDHEN and CDR2 SYDVKM. This CDR3 is built from 14 residues. This CDR3 reads CASSYGGEVYGYTF. DNA of the CDR3: TGTGCCAGCAGTTATGGCGGAGAGGTCTATGGCTACACCTTC.

The rearrangement joins TRBV5-1 to TRBJ2-1; 11 bases line up with TRBD2. V lost 3 bases to trimming and J lost 10 bases; unmatched junction nucleotides: 12. This CDR3 spans 16 amino acids. CDR1 and CDR2 (germline): SGHRS, YFSETQ. The CDR3 DNA follows: TGCGCCAGCAGCTCGGGGAAACTAGCGGGAGTAAGCGAGCAGTTCTTC. Protein: CASSSGKLAGVSEQFF.

This rearrangement joins TRBV10-3 to TRBJ1-2; 8 bases align to TRBD1. Looked up from germline, CDR1 is ENHRY and CDR2 is SYGVKD. This CDR3 region has 17 residues. The V and J ends lost 4 bases and 3 bases, in that order; junction bases with no gene match: 13. The CDR3 DNA reads as TGTGCCATCAGTGGATCCGACAGGGGAGGACTACACTATGGCTACACCTTC. Translated, it gives CAISGSDRGGLHYGYTF.

The J gene is TRBJ1-1, the V gene TRBV21-1. TRBV21-1 is tagged as a pseudogene. This CDR3 contains 11 residues. The CDR3 DNA follows: TGTGCCAGCAGCAGAAACATCGGGGCTTTCTTT. Its translation is CASSRNIGAFF.

The chain employs TRBV9 and TRBJ1-6; TRBD1 aligns across 8 bases. Trimming cost V 5 bases and J 5 bases; bases outside gene matches: 6. Germline CDR1 is SGDLS and CDR2 is YYNGEE. The CDR3 is 15 amino acids. In DNA form, the CDR3 reads TGTGCCAGCAGGGGCGGACAGGGAAATAATTCACCCCTCCACTTT. The encoded protein is CASRGGQGNNSPLHF.

This chain links TRBV11-3 with TRBJ2-1; D is uncertain. The CDR3 length is 14 residues. CDR1 and CDR2 (germline): SGHNT, YENEEA. V was pared by 5 bases and J by 7 bases, with 15 bases between. The CDR3, as DNA: TGTGCCAGCAGCGTATCCGACGGGTCGAATGAGCAGTTCTTC. Protein sequence: CASSVSDGSNEQFF.

This chain connects TRBV7-3 to TRBJ2-7; D may be TRBD1 (6 bases). CDR1 and CDR2 (germline): SGHTA, FQGTGA. The CDR3 has 13 amino acids. Trimming removed 5 bases from V and 0 bases from J, with 8 bases in between. The CDR3 loop is CASSPDSSYEQYF. CDR3 nucleotides: TGTGCCAGCAGCCCGGACAGCTCCTACGAGCAGTACTTC.